These T cell receptor beta chains were read from a single sample in a study of blood T cell repertoires in COVID-19. Produced via immunoSEQ multiplex PCR; TCRdb's table is partial and in-frame only. The repertoire holds fewer than 500,000 clones, with roughly 90% as singletons. Material: peripheral blood. The receptors shown here come from a woman aged 25 to 39 with acute or convalescent COVID-19. CDR3s leave out the opening cysteine and the closing phenylalanine or tryptophan. Fields, in order: J gene, V gene, CDR3 protein.

>TRBJ2-2|TRBV5-1
ASSSPWTGPDTGELF
>TRBJ2-7|TRBV7-3
ASSTERGGQYEQY
>TRBJ2-4|TRBV7-8
ASSLGGAKNIQY
>TRBJ1-5|TRBV3-1/TRBV3-2
ASSQATGPNQPQH
>TRBJ2-7|TRBV2
ASSAQRVSGEQY
>TRBJ1-4|TRBV28
ASSPNRGLGEKLF
>TRBJ1-1|TRBV20-1
SASQLGRNTEAF
>TRBJ1-2|TRBV5-1
ASSLERSNYGYT
>TRBJ1-6|TRBV15
ATSRDSNTASPLH
>TRBJ2-3|TRBV5-1
ASSFWGGYTTDTQY
>TRBJ1-5|TRBV28
ASSLSGTGGNQPQH
>TRBJ1-2|TRBV11-2
ASSLEWQGFNGYT
>TRBJ2-2|TRBV9
ASSVVGDTGELF
>TRBJ1-1|TRBV6-6
ASSHIQGANTEAF
>TRBJ1-5|TRBV24-1
ATSKGSNQPQH
>TRBJ2-2|TRBV24-1
ATSSQQGGSGELF